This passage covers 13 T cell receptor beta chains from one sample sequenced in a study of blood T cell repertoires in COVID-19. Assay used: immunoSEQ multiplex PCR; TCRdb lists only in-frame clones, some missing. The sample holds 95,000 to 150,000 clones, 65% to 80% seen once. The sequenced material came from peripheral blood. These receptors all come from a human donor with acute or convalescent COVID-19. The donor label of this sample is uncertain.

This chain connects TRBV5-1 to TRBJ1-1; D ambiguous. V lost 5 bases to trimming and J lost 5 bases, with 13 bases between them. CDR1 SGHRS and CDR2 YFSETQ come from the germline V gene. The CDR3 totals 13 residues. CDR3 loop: CASRRTIRTEAFF. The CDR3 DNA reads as TGCGCCAGCAGGCGCACCATTCGGACTGAAGCTTTCTTT. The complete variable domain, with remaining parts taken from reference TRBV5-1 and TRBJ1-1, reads KAGVTQTPRYLIKTRGQQVTLSCSPISGHRSVSWYQQTPGQGLQFLFEYFSETQRNKGNFPGRFSGRQFSNSRSEMNVSTLELGDSALYLCASRRTIRTEAFFGQGTRLTVV.

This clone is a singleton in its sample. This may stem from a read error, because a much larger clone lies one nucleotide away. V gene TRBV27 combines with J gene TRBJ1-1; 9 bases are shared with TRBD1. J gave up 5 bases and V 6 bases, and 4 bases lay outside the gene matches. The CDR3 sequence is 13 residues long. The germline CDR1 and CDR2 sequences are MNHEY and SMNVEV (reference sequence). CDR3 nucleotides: TGTGCCAGCAGGGGACAGGGAAGGACTGAAGCTTTCTTT. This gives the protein CASRGQGRTEAFF.

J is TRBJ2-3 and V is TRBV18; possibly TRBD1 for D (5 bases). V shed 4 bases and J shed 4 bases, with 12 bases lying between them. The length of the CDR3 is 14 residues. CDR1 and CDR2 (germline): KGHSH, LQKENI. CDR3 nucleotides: TGTGCCAGCTCACTGGTTGACAGCCCAGATACGCAGTATTTT. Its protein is CASSLVDSPDTQYF.

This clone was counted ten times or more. The CDR3 sequence: CASSYEPIASTLPYEQYF. In DNA, the CDR3 is TGTGCCAGCAGTTACGAACCCATTGCTAGTACTCTCCCCTACGAGCAGTACTTC. The rearrangement links TRBV28 to TRBJ2-7; D is unclear. The germline CDR1 and CDR2 sequences are MDHEN and SYDVKM. This CDR3 is built from 18 residues. V was cut by 4 bases and J by 2 bases, with 24 bases left in between.

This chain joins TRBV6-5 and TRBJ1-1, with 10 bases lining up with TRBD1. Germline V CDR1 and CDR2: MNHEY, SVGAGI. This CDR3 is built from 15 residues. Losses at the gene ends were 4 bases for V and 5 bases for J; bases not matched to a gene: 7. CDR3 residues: CASSSRTGGRTEAFF. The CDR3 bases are TGTGCCAGCAGTTCTCGGACAGGGGGGAGAACTGAAGCTTTCTTT.

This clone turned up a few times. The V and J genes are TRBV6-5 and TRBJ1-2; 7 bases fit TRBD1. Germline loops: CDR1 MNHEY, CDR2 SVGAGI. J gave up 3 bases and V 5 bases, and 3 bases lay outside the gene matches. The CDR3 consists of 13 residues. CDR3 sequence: CASSRDSHYGYTF. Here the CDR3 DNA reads TGTGCCAGCAGTCGGGACAGTCACTATGGCTACACCTTC.

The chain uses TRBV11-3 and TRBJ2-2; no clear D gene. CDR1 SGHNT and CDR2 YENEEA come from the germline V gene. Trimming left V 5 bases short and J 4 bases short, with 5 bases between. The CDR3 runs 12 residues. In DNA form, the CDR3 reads TGTGCCAGCAGCCCCTCCACCGGGGAGCTGTTTTTT. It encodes CASSPSTGELFF.

CDR3 sequence (DNA): TGTGCCAGTAGTATGAGGGGGGGCTATCAGCCCCAGCATTTT. Encoded protein: CASSMRGGYQPQHF. The rearrangement uses TRBV19 and TRBJ1-5; TRBD1 is a possible D gene (6 bases). The germline V and J ends were trimmed by 3 bases and 5 bases, with 11 bases remaining between them. The CDR3 is made up of 14 amino acids. Germline lookup yields CDR1 LNHDA and CDR2 SQIVND (reference sequence).

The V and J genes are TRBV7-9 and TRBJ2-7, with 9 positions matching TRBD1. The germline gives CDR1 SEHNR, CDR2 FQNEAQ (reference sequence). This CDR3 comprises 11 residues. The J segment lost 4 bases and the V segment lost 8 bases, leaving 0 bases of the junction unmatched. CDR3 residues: CASGQGYEQYF. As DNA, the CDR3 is TGTGCCAGCGGACAGGGGTACGAGCAGTACTTC.

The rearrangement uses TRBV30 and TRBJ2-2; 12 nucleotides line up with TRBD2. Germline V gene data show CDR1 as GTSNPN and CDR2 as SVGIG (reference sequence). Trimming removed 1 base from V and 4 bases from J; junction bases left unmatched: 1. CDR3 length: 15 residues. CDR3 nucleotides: TGTGCCTGGAGTGGACTAGCGGGGGTCACCGGGGAGCTGTTTTTT. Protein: CAWSGLAGVTGELFF.

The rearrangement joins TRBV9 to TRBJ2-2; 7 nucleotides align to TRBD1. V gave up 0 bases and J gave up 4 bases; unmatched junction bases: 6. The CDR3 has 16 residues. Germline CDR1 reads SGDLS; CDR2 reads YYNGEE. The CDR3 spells CASSVGGRGSTGELFF. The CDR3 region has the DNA TGTGCCAGCAGCGTAGGCGGCAGGGGGAGCACCGGGGAGCTGTTTTTT.

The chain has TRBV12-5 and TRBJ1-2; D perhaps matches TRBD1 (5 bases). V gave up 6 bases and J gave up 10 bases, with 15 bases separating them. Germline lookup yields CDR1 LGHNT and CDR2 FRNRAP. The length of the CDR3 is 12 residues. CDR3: CASGGREVDYTF. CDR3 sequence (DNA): TGTGCTAGTGGGGGGCGCGAGGTGGACTACACCTTC. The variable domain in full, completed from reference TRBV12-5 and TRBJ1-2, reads DARVTQTPRHKVTEMGQEVTMRCQPILGHNTVFWYRQTMMQGLELLAYFRNRAPLDDSGMPKDRFSAEMPDATLATLKIQPSEPRDSAVYFCASGGREVDYTFGSGTRLTVV.

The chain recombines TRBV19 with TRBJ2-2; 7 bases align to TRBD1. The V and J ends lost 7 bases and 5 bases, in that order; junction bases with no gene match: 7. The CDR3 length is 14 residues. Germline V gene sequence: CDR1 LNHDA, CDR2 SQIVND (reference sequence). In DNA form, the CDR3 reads TGTGCCAGTATTGAGAGGGGGCGAACCGGGGAGCTGTTTTTT. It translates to CASIERGRTGELFF.